This entry concerns a single TCR beta chain. The target antigen is unknown. This sample was included in a study of shared clonotypes between healthy human individuals. Libraries were prepared by immunoSEQ multiplex PCR; TCRdb keeps only in-frame clonotypes and omits some of them. This sample has just over 2,000,000 clones, with roughly 95% found just once. Study findings and constraints: An expected dependence of interdonor clonotype sharing on sequencing depth was noted. Among the subsets, naive ones generally showed larger estimated richness than memory ones. In several donors, approximately 5% of naive CD4 clonotypes appeared in common.

Terminally differentiated effector memory CD45RA+ cells were excluded by CCR7 positive selection of CD45RO-negative cells. The sequencing input was naive CD8+ T cells sorted from blood. This sequence was found in a man aged 18 to 35 in good health.

CDR3 nucleotide sequence: TGTGCCATCTATACAGGGACTACCGGGGAGCTGTTTTTT. Its protein product is CAIYTGTTGELFF. The chain uses TRBV10-3 and TRBJ2-2, with D perhaps given as TRBD1 or TRBD2 (6 bases each). V was shortened by 8 bases and J by 5 bases, with 12 bases between the two germline ends. CDR3 size: 13 residues. Germline V lookup: CDR1 ENHRY, CDR2 SYGVKD.